This entry features one T cell receptor beta chain sequence. Its antigen remains unknown. Here immunoSEQ multiplex PCR was the method, and the copy in TCRdb shows in-frame clones only, minus some. Of about 980,000 clones listed, over 60% are singletons. The entry originates in a study of shared clonotypes between healthy human individuals. Study in general: For every donor, three CD4 naive, three CD4 memory, two CD8 naive and one CD8 memory plates were used. Broader study findings: Sampling was confined to blood; repertoires within tissues likely differ.

Germline V gene data show CDR1 as SGHRS and CDR2 as YFSETQ. The CDR3 totals 14 residues. Deletions cut 4 bases from V and 2 bases from J, with 13 bases between. Sequencing was carried out using memory CD4+ T cells sorted from blood. Subset given: CD45RA-negative fraction. The chain is built from TRBV5-1 and TRBJ2-7; D gene ambiguous. This TCR was sampled from a man between 18 and 29 years old in good health. The CDR3 coding sequence is TGCGCCAGCAGCCCGGGCGAGCCCCCCTACGAGCAGTACTTC. It encodes CASSPGEPPYEQYF.